The 2 T cell receptor beta chains presented below share a single source sample, sequenced in a study of T cell changes during pregnancy in multiple sclerosis. This table comes from immunoSEQ multiplex PCR, and its TCRdb copy is limited to in-frame clones, with some not included. The sample carries 75,000 to 95,000 clones, around 92% recorded once. The starting material was peripheral blood, obtained after pregnancy. These receptors were collected from a female donor with multiple sclerosis, enrolled in a pregnancy study.

The gene calls are TRBV19 and TRBJ1-5; D gene unclear. V was cut by 7 bases and J by 0 bases, with 10 bases left in between. The V gene's germline CDR1 is LNHDA and CDR2 SQIVND (reference sequence). This CDR3 is 14 amino acids long. For the CDR3, the DNA is TGTGCCAGTACCAACAGACCTAGCAATCAGCCCCAGCATTTT. It encodes CASTNRPSNQPQHF.

CDR3 amino acids: CASSLGTGPAGYTF. Written as DNA, the CDR3 is TGCGCCAGCAGCTTGGGGACAGGCCCTGCGGGCTACACCTTC. The V and J genes are TRBV5-1 and TRBJ1-2; 7 nucleotides line up with TRBD1. The CDR3 contains 14 residues. J was trimmed by 8 bases and V by 0 bases; bases with no gene match: 7. Germline V lookup: CDR1 SGHRS, CDR2 YFSETQ.